This TCR beta chain emerged from a study of blood T cell repertoires in COVID-19. Turning to the study itself: Italy, Spain and the United States were the sources of the convalescent and acute COVID-19 samples.

In the authors' methods: Estimates of nucleated cell counts were drawn from the amplification of reference gene primers. Measured with immunoSEQ multiplex PCR; TCRdb has only the in-frame clones, and not every one. V and J calls and clone size are given by that table; D and trimming were obtained from the DNA. The table records over 200,000 clones, approximately 84% of them present only once. Symptom resolution, clearance, or two negative PCRs marked the recovered donors of Cohort 3. Germline values: CDR1 KGHSH, CDR2 LQKENI. Unmatched junction bases numbered 8, after V lost 3 bases and J lost 4 bases. The CDR3 sequence is 15 residues long.

The rearrangement joins TRBV18 to TRBJ1-2, with 7 bases identical to TRBD1. Material: PBMCs or T cells enriched from blood (not recorded which). This receptor was obtained from a man aged 55 to 70 who had recovered from COVID-19. The CDR3: CASSPLGQVGYGYTF. The DNA for the CDR3 is TGTGCCAGCTCACCCCTAGGACAGGTTGGCTATGGCTACACCTTC.